This T cell receptor beta chain was recovered during a study of T cell repertoires in cytomegalovirus infection. At the level of the study: HLA-C-restricted CMV epitopes, recently identified, and well-studied HLA-B-restricted ones were used by the study. It can be stated that public TCR beta signatures indicated CMV infection as well as a matching HLA type. Study outcomes and limitations: Adding up the frequency of public TCR beta families identified people who carried CMV plus the relevant HLA. The ex vivo response was dominated by HLA-C-restricted CMV-specific TCR beta clonotypes.

TCRdb called the reads again in MiXCR, with one record for every CDR3 protein. The top ten clones hold 13% of a sample with a few hundred thousand distinct CDR3 sequences, 25% of them seen once. The length of the CDR3 is 17 residues. Germline loops: CDR1 DFQATT, CDR2 SNEGSKA (reference sequence). V lost 0 bases and J lost 2; bases outside the gene matches: 7. A note on this clonotype: Its target is unknown.

This rearrangement joins TRBV20-1 to TRBJ2-1; 10 bases line up with TRBD2. The sample in question was cultured PBMCs, obtained from culture after CMV antigen stimulation. This clonotype originated in a human donor in good health (CMV status not recorded). Some clones in this sample may be carry-over from other donors' samples. The DNA for the CDR3 is TGCAGTGCTAGAGATCTCCAGCGGGAGGGCCCCTACAATGAGCAGTTCTTC. Encoded protein: CSARDLQREGPYNEQFF.